A single sample gave rise to the 27 T cell receptor beta chains below, sequenced in a study of shared clonotypes between healthy human individuals. Measured with immunoSEQ multiplex PCR; TCRdb has only the in-frame clones, and not every one. The data contain a few million clones, approximately 93% of them seen just once; the ten biggest clones take up 0.39%. The sample consisted of naive CD4+ T cells from PBMCs. Subset meaning: CD45RA+ positively selected. The receptors were gathered from a man aged 18 to 29 in good health. Some clones in this sample may be carry-over from other donors' samples.

The chain carries TRBV5-1 and TRBJ2-1; no clear D. The CDR3 is made up of 16 amino acids. V dropped 4 bases and J dropped 0 bases, with 14 bases sitting between them. Germline loops: CDR1 SGHRS, CDR2 YFSETQ. The CDR3 DNA follows: TGCGCCAGCAGCACCCCCCCCTCAGGCTCCTACAATGAGCAGTTCTTC. Translation gives CASSTPPSGSYNEQFF.

The genes are TRBV11-2 and TRBJ2-1, with 9 bases fitting TRBD2. The CDR3 runs 16 residues. V lost 5 bases, J lost 9 bases, and 14 bases stayed unmatched. Germline V gene data show CDR1 as SGHAT and CDR2 as FQNNGV. As DNA, the CDR3 is TGTGCCAGCAGCCCCGAGGTGGTAGCGGGAGTATTTGAGCAGTTCTTC. Translated, it gives CASSPEVVAGVFEQFF.

The genes are TRBV28 and TRBJ2-7, with 7 positions matching TRBD1. Trimming took 3 bases from V and 3 from J; bases not matched to a gene: 5. CDR3 length: 14 amino acids. Germline loops: CDR1 MDHEN, CDR2 SYDVKM. CDR3 in DNA: TGTGCCAGCAGTTTTGAAAGGGGGCTCTACGAGCAGTACTTC. The encoded protein is CASSFERGLYEQYF.

V usage is TRBV7-6 and J usage is TRBJ2-3; a weak D match, TRBD1 (6 bases). Looked up from germline, CDR1 is SGHVS and CDR2 is FNYEAQ. The V gene lost 6 bases and the J gene lost 3 bases, with 10 bases spanning the gap. The CDR3 runs to 13 residues. Written as DNA, the CDR3 is TGTGCCAGCAGTTGGGACAAAACAGATACGCAGTATTTT. Translation: CASSWDKTDTQYF.

This clone has just one count. The chain has TRBV5-1 and TRBJ2-1; weak D call: TRBD1 (5 bases). Per germline, CDR1 SGHRS and CDR2 YFSETQ. The CDR3 loop spans 12 amino acids. Trimming removed 4 bases from V and 12 bases from J, with 14 bases in between. This CDR3 is CASSPTGIGQFF. The CDR3 DNA sequence: TGCGCCAGCAGCCCAACAGGTATTGGGCAGTTCTTC. Supplemented by reference TRBV5-1 and TRBJ2-1, the full variable domain reads KAGVTQTPRYLIKTRGQQVTLSCSPISGHRSVSWYQQTPGQGLQFLFEYFSETQRNKGNFPGRFSGRQFSNSRSEMNVSTLELGDSALYLCASSPTGIGQFFGPGTRLTVL.

The chain has TRBV28 and TRBJ1-5, with D unclear. V gave up 2 bases and J gave up 0 bases, with 11 bases separating them. Germline CDR1 is MDHEN and CDR2 is SYDVKM. The CDR3 is 16 residues long. CDR3 residues: CASSLMGGGSNQPQHF. The CDR3 nucleotides read TGTGCCAGCAGTTTAATGGGCGGCGGTAGCAATCAGCCCCAGCATTTT.

The chain employs TRBV7-9 and TRBJ1-1; tentatively, D is TRBD1 (6 bases). The CDR3 runs 14 residues. CDR1 SEHNR and CDR2 FQNEAQ come from the germline V gene (reference sequence). Trimming shortened V by 1 base and J by 7 bases, and 13 bases separated the two germline ends. The CDR3 reads CASSLVRGFSEAFF. In nucleotides, the CDR3 is TGTGCCAGCAGCTTAGTTAGGGGGTTCAGTGAAGCTTTCTTT.

The V and J genes are TRBV7-8 and TRBJ2-5, with D perhaps TRBD1 (5 bases). Trimming pared 11 bases from V and 2 bases from J, leaving 12 bases between. CDR1 and CDR2 (germline): SGHVS, FQNEAQ. The CDR3 is 12 amino acids. The CDR3 DNA follows: TGTGCCTCTAGTGGGGCGCAAGAGACCCAGTACTTC. Encoded protein: CASSGAQETQYF.

The V gene is TRBV5-1, the J gene TRBJ2-1; maybe TRBD2 (6 bases). Trimming pared 7 bases from V and 8 bases from J, leaving 16 bases between. From germline, CDR1 is SGHRS and CDR2 YFSETQ. This CDR3 contains 13 residues. The CDR3 nucleotides are TGCGCCAGCTTCCGAACTAGCCTCGATGAGCAGTTCTTC. Translation: CASFRTSLDEQFF.

The rearrangement joins TRBV4-2 to TRBJ1-4; no clear D gene. Germline V gene sequence: CDR1 LGHNA, CDR2 YNFKEQ. V lost 0 bases and J 8 bases, leaving 19 bases between the germline ends. The CDR3 totals 17 residues. CDR3 DNA: TGTGCCAGCAGCCAAGATCTCCAAGGTCTCCGCTGGGAAAAACTGTTTTTT. This encodes CASSQDLQGLRWEKLFF.

This clone occurred once. V usage is TRBV4-2 and J usage is TRBJ2-5; 9 nucleotides align to TRBD2. V lost 7 bases, J lost 2 bases, and 11 bases stayed unmatched. This CDR3 has 16 residues. The germline V gene encodes CDR1 LGHNA and CDR2 YNFKEQ. The CDR3 protein is CASTAGGPGRQETQYF. The CDR3 DNA reads as TGTGCCAGCACTGCGGGAGGGCCGGGGAGGCAAGAGACCCAGTACTTC.

The chain couples TRBV7-9 to TRBJ2-7; D unresolved. Trimming pared 0 bases from V and 3 bases from J, leaving 6 bases between. CDR3 size: 13 residues. Germline V gives CDR1 SEHNR, CDR2 FQNEAQ (reference sequence). CDR3 bases: TGTGCCAGCAGCTTAGCGGTTCGCTACGAGCAGTACTTC. Residues: CASSLAVRYEQYF.

The V gene is TRBV19, the J gene TRBJ2-7; TRBD1 aligns across 8 bases. Per germline, CDR1 LNHDA and CDR2 SQIVND (reference sequence). This CDR3 comprises 14 residues. The ends lost 4 bases at V and 2 bases at J; junction bases unmatched: 4. The CDR3 bases are TGTGCCAGTAGTAAGGGCAGGGGGCCCTACGAGCAGTACTTC. This sequence encodes CASSKGRGPYEQYF.

V and J are TRBV7-9 and TRBJ1-4, with unresolved D. CDR1 is SEHNR, CDR2 FQNEAQ, per germline (reference sequence). The CDR3 totals 15 residues. Trimming cost V 0 bases and J 3 bases, with 8 bases left between them. This chain's CDR3 is CASSLALEANEKLFF. CDR3 nucleotide sequence: TGTGCCAGCAGCTTAGCCCTGGAGGCTAATGAAAAACTGTTTTTT.

The chain combines TRBV5-4 with TRBJ1-2; TRBD1 might be the D (5 bases). Germline assignment: CDR1 SGHNT and CDR2 YYREEE (reference sequence). This CDR3 spans 15 amino acids. V shed 3 bases and J shed 5 bases, with 17 bases lying between them. The CDR3 sequence is CASSSLGGSGYGYTF. The DNA for the CDR3 is TGTGCCAGCAGCTCGCTGGGGGGATCGGGGTATGGCTACACCTTC.

This chain joins TRBV5-1 and TRBJ2-2; D gene ambiguous. V was clipped by 0 bases and J by 2 bases, with 8 bases between them. Germline V gene lookup returns CDR1 SGHRS and CDR2 YFSETQ. The CDR3 has 15 residues. CDR3 in DNA: TGCGCCAGCAGCTTGGGCCATTTAAACACCGGGGAGCTGTTTTTT. This sequence encodes CASSLGHLNTGELFF.

The chain combines TRBV4-1 with TRBJ1-5; tentative D call: TRBD1 (5 bases). Trimming removed 4 bases from V and 5 bases from J, with 18 bases in between. The CDR3 has 16 residues. The germline V gene has CDR1 MGHRA and CDR2 YSYEKL. The CDR3 region is CASSPGTQGGYQPQHF. CDR3 DNA sequence: TGCGCCAGCAGCCCAGGGACTCAGGGCGGATATCAGCCCCAGCATTTT.

The genes are TRBV28 and TRBJ2-1, with no clear D. The ends were cut back, 3 bases at V and 4 bases at J, with 19 bases in the middle. Germline V lookup: CDR1 MDHEN, CDR2 SYDVKM. The CDR3 length is 17 residues. The CDR3 DNA reads TGTGCCAGCAGTTTGCGCGTCACTACCTACCTATACAATGAGCAGTTCTTC. Amino acids: CASSLRVTTYLYNEQFF.

V gene TRBV4-2 combines with J gene TRBJ2-7; perhaps TRBD2 as D (5 bases). This CDR3 contains 14 residues. Germline loops: CDR1 LGHNA, CDR2 YNFKEQ. V gave up 0 bases and J gave up 6 bases, with 12 bases separating them. CDR3 DNA: TGTGCCAGCAGCCAAGATCTTATAGCGCGCGAGCAGTACTTC. Translated, it gives CASSQDLIAREQYF.

The chain uses TRBV9 and TRBJ2-5; D possibly corresponds to TRBD2 (6 bases). The CDR3 extends over 15 amino acids. Trimming left V 2 bases short and J 2 bases short, with 13 bases between. Germline V gene sequence: CDR1 SGDLS, CDR2 YYNGEE. DNA for the CDR3: TGTGCCAGCAGCGTTTCCGGGACTTTGCAAGAGACCCAGTACTTC. Translation gives CASSVSGTLQETQYF.

There are a few counts of this clone. The chain recombines TRBV2 with TRBJ1-5; the D is unclear. The V gene's germline CDR1 is SNHLY and CDR2 FYNNEI. The CDR3 has 14 residues. V lost 3 bases and J lost 2, with 8 bases in between. CDR3 DNA sequence: TGTGCCAGCAGTGACACCGAGGGCAATCAGCCCCAGCATTTT. Protein product: CASSDTEGNQPQHF.

The rearrangement links TRBV13 to TRBJ1-2; no clear D. The V end lost 3 bases, the J end lost 7 bases, and 9 bases lay between the germline ends. Per germline, CDR1 PRHDT and CDR2 FYEKMQ (reference sequence). The CDR3 sequence is 12 residues long. This CDR3 is CASSFASRGYTF. CDR3 DNA sequence: TGTGCCAGCAGCTTCGCTAGTCGTGGCTACACCTTC. The whole variable domain, filled in from reference TRBV13 and TRBJ1-2, reads AAGVIQSPRHLIKEKRETATLKCYPIPRHDTVYWYQQGPGQDPQFLISFYEKMQSDKGSIPDRFSAQQFSDYHSELNMSSLELGDSALYFCASSFASRGYTFGSGTRLTVV.

V gene TRBV19 combines with J gene TRBJ2-1; TRBD1 matches 8 bases. J lost 4 bases, V lost 7 bases, and 3 bases had no gene match. CDR1 is LNHDA and CDR2 is SQIVND in the germline V gene (reference sequence). The CDR3 is 13 residues long. The CDR3 sequence: CASKRQGYNEQFF. CDR3 in DNA: TGTGCCAGTAAGCGACAGGGGTACAATGAGCAGTTCTTC.

This rearrangement joins TRBV7-9 to TRBJ1-3; TRBD1 is a possible D gene (6 bases). Trimming cost V 5 bases and J 3 bases, with 14 bases left between them. The CDR3 runs to 15 residues. Germline V gene lookup returns CDR1 SEHNR and CDR2 FQNEAQ (reference sequence). In DNA, the CDR3 is TGTGCCAGCAGCCTACTCAGGGGAGGTGGAAACACCATATATTTT. Translation: CASSLLRGGGNTIYF.

The chain is built from TRBV5-1 and TRBJ2-5; TRBD2 aligns across 13 bases. V dropped 7 bases and J dropped 4; count of bases not matched to a gene: 4. CDR1 and CDR2 (germline): SGHRS, YFSETQ. The CDR3 contains 14 residues. The CDR3 coding sequence is TGCGCCAGCGGGGGACTAGCGGGATCAGAGACCCAGTACTTC. This translates into CASGGLAGSETQYF.

This chain uses TRBV28 with TRBJ2-3; 11 bases are a match to TRBD2. V trimming: 5 bases; J trimming: 0 bases; junction bases outside the gene matches: 7. Germline CDR1 MDHEN, CDR2 SYDVKM. This CDR3 has 17 amino acids. The CDR3 DNA follows: TGTGCCAGCAGTAAAATGGGGACTAGCGGTAGCACAGATACGCAGTATTTT. This translates into CASSKMGTSGSTDTQYF.

The CDR3 sequence: CASSTLAGDTYEQYF. CDR3 in DNA: TGTGCCAGCAGCACGCTAGCGGGGGATACCTACGAGCAGTACTTC. The gene calls are TRBV9 and TRBJ2-7; 10 bases match TRBD2. The ends lost 4 bases at V and 2 bases at J; junction bases unmatched: 6. Germline V gene sequence: CDR1 SGDLS, CDR2 YYNGEE. The CDR3 runs to 15 residues. The full variable domain, its missing parts supplied by reference TRBV9 and TRBJ2-7, is DSGVTQTPKHLITATGQRVTLRCSPRSGDLSVYWYQQSLDQGLQFLIQYYNGEERAKGNILERFSAQQFPDLHSELNLSSLELGDSALYFCASSTLAGDTYEQYFGPGTRLTVT.